This T cell receptor (beta chain) emerged from a study of T cell clones after liver transplantation. V lost 4 bases and J lost 4, with 16 bases in between. From germline, CDR1 is LGHNA and CDR2 YNFKEQ. The length of the CDR3 is 15 residues. The method was immunoSEQ multiplex PCR; TCRdb's version includes in-frame clones alone and lacks a portion of them. This table holds roughly 55,000 clones, around 84% found once. The chain is built from TRBV4-2 and TRBJ1-2; no clear D. Sample: CD4+ T cells from blood, taken before liver transplant. The TCR sequence derives from a human donor who received a liver transplant. The CDR3 spells CASSLGPDQAYGYTF. The CDR3 bases are TGTGCCAGCAGCCTCGGACCCGATCAGGCCTATGGCTACACCTTC.